This paragraph reports one T cell receptor beta chain. The antigen is undetermined. This table comes from immunoSEQ multiplex PCR, and its TCRdb copy is limited to in-frame clones, with some not included. Among some 170,000 clones, 85% to 95% were seen once, and the ten largest hold over 4.5%. Second doses at about 4 or about 12 weeks were pooled. Trimming shortened V by 1 base and J by 1 base, and 5 bases separated the two germline ends. Germline values: CDR1 SEHNR, CDR2 FQNEAQ (reference sequence). The CDR3 is 13 residues long. The sample belongs to a study of T cell responses to AZD1222 COVID-19 vaccine. General observations from the study: Dominant at 160-218 and 743-854, vaccine-associated CD4 TCRs also spanned spike. Only after the peak T cell response were repertoires sampled.

This specimen consisted of peripheral blood, obtained 28 days after the second AZD1222 dose. This sequence was found in an adult who received the AZD1222 COVID-19 vaccine. The chain joins TRBV7-9 to TRBJ2-7; D gene ambiguous. DNA for the CDR3: TGTGCCAGCAGCTTAGACCCATCCTACGAGCAGTACTTC. It translates to CASSLDPSYEQYF.